This TCR beta chain came from a study of control samples from healthy donors and cancer patients. Germline V gene data show CDR1 as MGHRA and CDR2 as YSYEKL. Losses at the gene ends were 0 bases for V and 7 bases for J; bases not matched to a gene: 7. The CDR3 is 15 amino acids. The table came from immunoSEQ multiplex PCR; TCRdb's copy has only in-frame clones and leaves some out. The table records 100,000 or so clones, more than 85% of them present only once. The sequencing sample was made of blood. This clonotype was sampled from a man aged 25 to 40 in good health. The chain recombines TRBV4-1 with TRBJ1-1, with 8 bases matching TRBD1. The CDR3 here is CASSQDNAGGYEAFF. Here the CDR3 DNA reads TGCGCCAGCAGCCAAGATAACGCAGGGGGCTATGAAGCTTTCTTT.